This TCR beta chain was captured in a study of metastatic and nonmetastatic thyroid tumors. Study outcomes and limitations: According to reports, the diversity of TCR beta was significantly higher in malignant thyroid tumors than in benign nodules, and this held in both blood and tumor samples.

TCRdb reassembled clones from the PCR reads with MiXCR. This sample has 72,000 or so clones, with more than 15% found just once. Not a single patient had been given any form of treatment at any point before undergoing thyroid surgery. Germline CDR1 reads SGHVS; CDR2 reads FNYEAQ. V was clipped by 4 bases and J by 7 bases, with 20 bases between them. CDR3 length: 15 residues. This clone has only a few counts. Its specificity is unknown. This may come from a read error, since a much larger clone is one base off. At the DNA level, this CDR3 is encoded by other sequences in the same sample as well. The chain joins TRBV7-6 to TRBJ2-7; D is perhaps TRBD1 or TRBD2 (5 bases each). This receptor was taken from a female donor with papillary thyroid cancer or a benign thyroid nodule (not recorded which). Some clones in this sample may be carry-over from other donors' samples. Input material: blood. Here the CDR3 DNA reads TGTGCCAGCAGCTGGGGACCCCGACTACCTGGTGAGCAGTACTTC. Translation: CASSWGPRLPGEQYF.